The 3 T cell receptor beta chains presented below share a single source sample, sequenced in a study of identical twins. TCRdb re-analysed the 5' RACE reads in MiXCR, keeping a single row per CDR3 protein. Of around 220,000 distinct CDR3 sequences in the sample, under 12% were seen once. The sequencing input was memory T cells sorted from blood. Receptors originate from a man in his fifties in good health.

This CDR3 is CASSLASSEFQAQFF. In nucleotides, the CDR3 is TGCGCCAGCAGCTTGGCCTCGTCAGAGTTTCAAGCCCAGTTCTTC. V and J are TRBV5-1 and TRBJ2-1; D is unresolved. With 0 bases removed from V and 13 bases from J, the gap between germline ends came to 20 bases. The CDR3 spans 15 residues. CDR1 is SGHRS and CDR2 is YFSETQ in the germline V gene.

The V gene is TRBV4-2, the J gene TRBJ1-6; the match to TRBD1 covers 7 bases. The V gene end was trimmed by 1 base and the J gene end by 8 bases; junction bases not matched to a gene: 5. The CDR3 totals 15 residues. CDR1 and CDR2 from the germline V gene are LGHNA and YNFKEQ. Here the CDR3 DNA reads TGTGCCAGCAGCCAAGTTTCAGGGGGTGATTCACCCCTCCACTTT. Translated, it gives CASSQVSGGDSPLHF.

The V gene is TRBV4-1, the J gene TRBJ1-5; D possibly corresponds to TRBD1 (6 bases). This CDR3 spans 15 amino acids. CDR1 and CDR2 from the germline V gene are MGHRA and YSYEKL. Trimming cost V 0 bases and J 3 bases, with 9 bases left between them. This CDR3 is CASSQDRGYNQPQHF. The CDR3 nucleotides read TGCGCCAGCAGCCAAGATAGGGGGTACAATCAGCCCCAGCATTTT.